This TCR beta chain was documented in a study of Ad26.COV2.S vaccination and SARS-CoV-2 variants. Turning to the study itself: Donor got 5x10^10 or 1x10^11 viral particles of Ad26.COV2.S.

Note on this clone: No antigen is known for it.

Germline values: CDR1 SEHNR, CDR2 FQNEAQ (reference sequence). This CDR3 has 14 residues. The V gene lost 5 bases and the J gene lost 6 bases, with 14 bases spanning the gap. The table came from immunoSEQ multiplex PCR; TCRdb's copy has only in-frame clones and leaves some out. The sample holds about 400,000 clones; roughly 85% are singletons and the top ten take around 7.4%. Stated treatment: around 19 received Ad26.COV2.S at low or high dose, single or two shots; several received placebo; per-sample allocation not given. At day 63 after the first vaccine or placebo injection, samples were drawn. Donation came from an adult in Boston who was aged 18-55 years. Study outcomes and limitations: In vaccinated individuals, spike-specific CD8+ and CD4+ T cell responses reportedly displayed substantial breadth.

The J gene is TRBJ2-1, the V gene TRBV7-9; D possibly matches TRBD1 or TRBD2 (6 bases each). The origin of this receptor is a person between 18 and 65 years old who received the Ad26.COV2.S COVID-19 vaccine or a placebo. The specimen comprised peripheral blood, sampled in a trial of Ad26.COV2.S vaccine versus placebo. CDR3 in DNA: TGTGCCAGCAGCATAGGGGGGTTCGGCAATGAGCAGTTCTTC. It is translated as CASSIGGFGNEQFF.